A selection of T cell receptor beta chains follows, all from one sample in a study of T and B cells in COVID-19 patients. In TCRdb, the multiplex PCR reads were re-called with MiXCR into one record per CDR3 protein. The sample lists 8,300 or so distinct CDR3 sequences, 26% occurring once. What was sequenced was blood. Receptor source: a human donor with active COVID-19. Each CDR3 is given with its conserved first and last residue. Fields, in order: D gene, V gene, J gene, clone size, CDR3 protein, CDR3 DNA. The D gene is left open where the match is weak. Size is omitted from some rows. Given values are once, few, many or a class for expanded clones.

.	TRBV4-1	TRBJ2-7	once	CASSPGLSSEQYF	TGCGCCAGCAGCCCAGGACTGTCCTCCGAGCAGTACTTC
TRBD2	TRBV5-5	TRBJ2-3	.	CASSLVPPTRIAGSLYGSTDTQYF	TGTGCCAGCAGCTTGGTCCCCCCCACGCGGATAGCGGGCTCTCTCTATGGGAGCACAGATACGCAGTATTTT
.	TRBV19	TRBJ1-1	few	CASSPPTGPKNTEAFF	TGTGCCAGTAGTCCGCCGACAGGCCCCAAGAACACTGAAGCTTTCTTT
.	TRBV7-2	TRBJ2-2	.	CASSLGGSVGGELFF	TGTGCCAGCAGCTTAGGGGGTAGCGTAGGAGGGGAGCTGTTTTTT
.	TRBV29-1	TRBJ2-7	medium-sized	CSVAQGLPYEQYF	TGCAGCGTTGCTCAGGGCCTCCCCTACGAGCAGTACTTC
TRBD1	TRBV10-3	TRBJ2-7	few	CATDSGTVSYEQYF	TGTGCCACCGATTCCGGGACAGTGTCCTACGAGCAGTACTTC
.	TRBV14	TRBJ2-3	once	CASSLHVADTQYF	TGTGCCAGCAGCCTCCACGTTGCAGATACGCAGTATTTT
.	TRBV19	TRBJ2-2	medium-sized	CASSGGTGYTGELFF	TGTGCCAGTAGTGGGGGAACAGGGTACACCGGGGAGCTGTTTTTT
TRBD1	TRBV4-2	TRBJ2-4	.	CASSQDVDRRQLAKNIQYF	TGTGCCAGCAGCCAAGATGTGGACAGGCGACAATTAGCCAAAAACATTCAGTACTTC
TRBD1	TRBV15	TRBJ1-5	medium-sized	CATSRGNRGNQPQHF	TGTGCCACCAGCAGAGGGAACAGGGGAAATCAGCCCCAGCATTTT
.	TRBV5-1	TRBJ1-1	.	CASRAGTENTEAFF	TGCGCCAGCAGGGCCGGGACGGAGAACACTGAAGCTTTCTTT
TRBD2	TRBV29-1	TRBJ2-7	.	CSVPTSGSEQYF	TGCAGCGTTCCGACTAGCGGGAGCGAGCAGTACTTC
TRBD1	TRBV7-9	TRBJ1-6	.	CASSNRQGNNSPLHF	TGTGCCAGCAGCAACCGACAGGGGAACAATTCACCCCTCCACTTT
.	TRBV5-6	TRBJ2-7	.	CASSLFPPVEQYF	TGTGCCAGCAGCTTGTTTCCGCCAGTGGAGCAGTACTTC
.	TRBV19	TRBJ2-7	once	CASNLPGRSYEQYF	TGTGCCAGTAACCTTCCGGGACGGAGCTACGAGCAGTACTTC
.	TRBV19	TRBJ1-6	medium-sized	CASSRGTPNSPLHF	TGTGCCAGTAGTCGTGGGACACCGAATTCACCCCTCCACTTT
TRBD1	TRBV5-4	TRBJ2-3	.	CASSLRTGRIDTQYF	TGTGCCAGCAGCTTAAGGACAGGTAGAATAGATACGCAGTATTTT
.	TRBV5-6	TRBJ1-4	few	CASSYIQGGKLFF	TGTGCCAGCAGCTATATTCAGGGAGGAAAACTGTTTTTT
.	TRBV6-2/TRBV6-3	TRBJ1-2	.	CASTNGGFSGYTF	TGTGCCAGCACCAACGGGGGATTCAGTGGCTACACCTTC
TRBD1	TRBV27	TRBJ2-1	medium-sized	CASSIQGLGNEQFF	TGTGCCAGCAGTATACAGGGGCTAGGCAATGAGCAGTTCTTC
.	TRBV28	TRBJ2-5	.	CASSQGRALYQETQYF	TGTGCCAGCAGCCAGGGAAGGGCCCTGTACCAAGAGACCCAGTACTTC
.	TRBV4-2	TRBJ2-6	.	CASSQDRGSGANVLTF	TGTGCCAGCAGCCAAGATAGAGGCTCTGGGGCCAACGTCCTGACTTTC
.	TRBV6-5	TRBJ2-2	medium-sized	CASSRRDGIGELFF	TGTGCCAGCAGTAGGAGAGATGGAATCGGGGAGCTGTTTTTT
.	TRBV5-1	TRBJ1-6	.	CASSLTSTGDSPLHF	TGCGCCAGCAGCCTAACATCGACGGGTGATTCACCCCTCCACTTT
.	TRBV29-1	TRBJ2-7	medium-sized	CSAQSKYEQYF	TGCAGCGCCCAGTCTAAATACGAGCAGTACTTC
.	TRBV12-3/TRBV12-4	TRBJ2-5	medium-sized	CASRGTDQGTQYF	TGTGCCAGCAGGGGGACGGACCAGGGGACCCAGTACTTC
TRBD1	TRBV5-4	TRBJ2-7	medium-sized	CASSAYRGGEQYF	TGTGCCAGCAGCGCATACAGGGGTGGCGAGCAGTACTTC
.	TRBV7-6	TRBJ2-1	medium-sized	CASSLTPPNEQFF	TGTGCCAGCAGCTTGACTCCTCCCAATGAGCAGTTCTTC
TRBD2	TRBV6-4	TRBJ2-5	.	CASSDLTSGGAETQYF	TGTGCCAGCAGTGACCTTACTAGCGGGGGGGCCGAGACCCAGTACTTC
.	TRBV10-3	TRBJ1-2	once	CATLDSPGGSYTF	TGTGCCACCTTGGACAGTCCCGGGGGTAGCTACACCTTC
.	TRBV2	TRBJ1-4	.	CASSEFREKLFF	TGTGCCAGCAGTGAATTCCGCGAAAAACTGTTTTTT
.	TRBV5-4	TRBJ2-1	few	CASSSWNEQFF	TGTGCCAGCAGCTCTTGGAACGAGCAGTTCTTC
.	TRBV6-5	TRBJ2-5	.	CASSYGLVQETQYF	TGTGCCAGCAGTTACGGGCTAGTCCAAGAGACCCAGTACTTC
.	TRBV4-2	TRBJ2-2	.	CASSQEEGSTGELFF	TGTGCCAGCAGCCAAGAGGAGGGGAGCACCGGGGAGCTGTTTTTT
.	TRBV4-2	TRBJ2-3	.	CASSQDFHTDTQYF	TGTGCCAGCAGCCAAGATTTCCACACAGATACGCAGTATTTT
TRBD2	TRBV13	TRBJ2-3	.	CASSHGLAGPSTDTQYF	TGTGCCAGCAGCCACGGACTAGCGGGGCCCAGCACAGATACGCAGTATTTT
TRBD1	TRBV27	TRBJ1-2	.	CASSPTLGQGAKYGYTF	TGTGCCAGCAGTCCTACCTTAGGACAGGGGGCGAAGTATGGCTACACCTTC
TRBD2	TRBV19	TRBJ2-1	.	CASSFRSGSSYNEQFF	TGTGCCAGTAGTTTCCGTAGCGGGAGCTCCTACAATGAGCAGTTCTTC
.	TRBV7-9	TRBJ1-1	few	CASSLDQKGFF	TGTGCCAGCAGCTTAGATCAAAAGGGTTTCTTT
TRBD1	TRBV6-5	TRBJ2-2	few	CASSYGFQGANTGELFF	TGTGCCAGCAGTTACGGATTTCAGGGGGCGAACACCGGGGAGCTGTTTTTT
.	TRBV30	TRBJ1-4	.	CAWSVHREGATNEKLFF	TGTGCCTGGAGTGTACACCGGGAGGGGGCAACTAATGAAAAACTGTTTTTT
.	TRBV6-5	TRBJ1-1	.	CASSARDRHEAFF	TGTGCCAGCAGTGCCCGGGACCGCCATGAAGCTTTCTTT
.	TRBV12-3/TRBV12-4	TRBJ1-3	few	CASSLGGDTIYF	TGTGCCAGCAGTTTAGGTGGAGACACCATATATTTT
.	TRBV12-3/TRBV12-4	TRBJ1-5	few	CASSHSGTSNQPQHF	TGTGCCAGCAGTCATTCCGGGACGAGCAATCAGCCCCAGCATTTT
TRBD1	TRBV5-4	TRBJ1-2	.	CASSLGQGRYGYTF	TGTGCCAGCAGCTTGGGACAGGGAAGATATGGCTACACCTTC
.	TRBV12-3/TRBV12-4	TRBJ1-5	.	CASSLRAGEVYTGNQPQHF	TGTGCCAGCAGTTTACGGGCAGGGGAAGTGTATACGGGCAATCAGCCCCAGCATTTT
.	TRBV7-6	TRBJ1-1	.	CASSLVRVNTEAFF	TGTGCCAGCAGCTTAGTCAGGGTGAACACTGAAGCTTTCTTT
TRBD2	TRBV29-1	TRBJ2-5	medium-sized	CSGGEGETQYF	TGCAGCGGAGGGGAGGGCGAGACCCAGTACTTC
.	TRBV6-5	TRBJ1-4	medium-sized	CASSDRQNLREKLFF	TGTGCCAGCAGTGACAGACAGAATCTAAGGGAAAAACTGTTTTTT
.	TRBV18	TRBJ2-7	few	CASSRLTGVYEQYF	TGTGCCAGCTCACGGCTGACAGGCGTCTACGAGCAGTACTTC
.	TRBV12-3/TRBV12-4	TRBJ2-6	.	CASSLLRAGANVLTF	TGTGCCAGCAGTTTACTCAGGGCTGGGGCCAACGTCCTGACTTTC
.	TRBV5-1	TRBJ2-3	few	CASSPPPGVDTQYF	TGCGCCAGCAGCCCCCCCCCGGGTGTAGATACGCAGTATTTT
.	TRBV6-5	TRBJ1-5	.	CASSGHRNQPQHF	TGTGCCAGCAGTGGACACAGGAATCAGCCCCAGCATTTT
TRBD2	TRBV6-4	TRBJ2-2	medium-sized	CASSPDPAGTGELFF	TGTGCCAGCAGCCCGGACCCAGCGGGAACCGGGGAGCTGTTTTTT
.	TRBV27	TRBJ2-3	medium-sized	CASRRGWDTDTQYF	TGTGCCAGCAGACGGGGGTGGGACACAGATACGCAGTATTTT
TRBD1	TRBV30	TRBJ1-5	many	CAWSGQGSQPQHF	TGTGCCTGGAGTGGACAGGGGTCTCAGCCCCAGCATTTT
TRBD2	TRBV15	TRBJ2-2	few	CATSREGLDHGELFF	TGTGCCACCAGCAGAGAGGGACTAGATCACGGGGAGCTGTTTTTT